The present TCR beta chain was sequenced within a study of T cell changes during pregnancy in multiple sclerosis. Produced via immunoSEQ multiplex PCR; TCRdb's table is partial and in-frame only. The sample carries about 76,000 clones, roughly 93% recorded once. This clone was detected only a few times. The germline CDR1 and CDR2 sequences are MNHEY and SMNVEV (reference sequence). The ends were cut back, 3 bases at V and 7 bases at J, with 15 bases in the middle. This CDR3 is built from 14 residues. The rearrangement links TRBV27 to TRBJ1-2; a possible D gene is TRBD1 (5 bases). Specimen: peripheral blood, collected in the second trimester of pregnancy. The TCR sequence derives from a female donor with multiple sclerosis, enrolled in a pregnancy study. This CDR3 reads CASSFSSGYRGYTF. The CDR3 nucleotides are TGTGCCAGCAGTTTCTCGTCAGGGTATCGTGGCTACACCTTC.